One sample yielded the 29 T cell receptor beta chains listed below, sequenced in a study of OX40 agonist ivuxolimab in advanced cancers. Profiling relied on immunoSEQ multiplex PCR, and the TCRdb table lists in-frame clones only, not all of them. The sample records more than 65,000 clones, about 81% being singletons. This sample comprised CD4+ or CD8+ T cells sorted from blood, obtained in a trial of the OX40 agonist ivuxolimab. These receptors all stem from an adult with an advanced solid tumor such as melanoma, head and neck, liver or kidney cancer.

V is TRBV11-2 and J is TRBJ1-2; D may be TRBD1 (5 bases). The CDR3 has 15 residues. Germline CDR1 reads SGHAT; CDR2 reads FQNNGV. Trimming removed 3 bases from V and 6 bases from J, with 17 bases in between. As DNA, the CDR3 is TGTGCCAGCAGCTTGGGACCGGGACCTTGGGATGGCTACACCTTC. The encoded protein is CASSLGPGPWDGYTF.

The rearrangement uses TRBV14 and TRBJ2-5; 8 bases are a match to TRBD2. There are 16 residues in the CDR3. With V trimmed by 3 bases and J by 5 bases, 11 bases remained unmatched. Germline-derived CDR1 and CDR2 are SGHDN and FVKESK. The CDR3 nucleotides are TGTGCCAGCAGCCAGGTCGGGGGGGCCTCATCCGAGACCCAGTACTTC. Its protein is CASSQVGGASSETQYF.

The J gene is TRBJ2-5, the V gene TRBV11-2; TRBD2 matches at 7 bases. Germline CDR1 is SGHAT and CDR2 is FQNNGV. With V trimmed by 1 base and J by 6 bases, 14 bases remained unmatched. CDR3 length: 17 amino acids. The CDR3 protein is CASSLGPGGGRSQTQYF. The CDR3 DNA reads TGTGCCAGCAGCTTAGGCCCGGGGGGAGGTCGGTCGCAGACCCAGTACTTC.

The rearrangement joins TRBV14 to TRBJ2-1, with 13 bases that match TRBD2. J was trimmed by 10 bases and V by 4 bases; bases with no gene match: 7. CDR3 length: 15 amino acids. The V gene's germline CDR1 is SGHDN and CDR2 FVKESK. The CDR3, as DNA: TGTGCCAGCAGCCCCGGGACTAGCGGGATTAGGGAGCAGTTCTTC. This gives the protein CASSPGTSGIREQFF.

V usage is TRBV7-3 and J usage is TRBJ2-3; D might be TRBD1 (8 bases). The CDR3 spans 15 residues. In germline, CDR1 is SGHTA, CDR2 FQGTGA. Deletions cut 5 bases from V and 6 bases from J, with 18 bases between. In DNA, the CDR3 is TGTGCCAGCAGCACCCACAGGGGGGGCCAGGATACGCAGTATTTT. This translates into CASSTHRGGQDTQYF.

The CDR3 is CASSLTGGITEAFF. In nucleotides, the CDR3 is TGTGCCAGCAGCTTGACGGGTGGGATCACTGAAGCTTTCTTT. V usage is TRBV5-6 and J usage is TRBJ1-1; D unresolved. The ends were cut back, 1 base at V and 4 bases at J, with 11 bases in the middle. This CDR3 has 14 amino acids. Germline assignment: CDR1 SGHDT and CDR2 YYEEEE.

This clone showed up just once. This rearrangement joins TRBV7-3 to TRBJ2-2, with D maybe TRBD2 (5 bases). The CDR3 length is 15 residues. Germline assignment: CDR1 SGHTA and CDR2 FQGTGA. V was cut by 5 bases and J by 5 bases, with 15 bases left in between. This chain's CDR3 is CASSGSVTRTGELFF. CDR3 sequence (DNA): TGTGCCAGCAGCGGTTCGGTAACTAGGACCGGGGAGCTGTTTTTT.

V usage is TRBV7-6 and J usage is TRBJ2-1; D gene ambiguous. The V and J ends lost 2 bases and 4 bases respectively, with 9 bases between them. This CDR3 is 14 amino acids long. Looked up from germline, CDR1 is SGHVS and CDR2 is FNYEAQ. The CDR3, as DNA: TGTGCCAGCAGCTTAAACCTAGAGTACAATGAGCAGTTCTTC. Translation gives CASSLNLEYNEQFF.

This chain uses TRBV10-3 with TRBJ1-1; D remains unclear. V dropped 8 bases and J dropped 0 bases, with 10 bases sitting between them. The CDR3 consists of 13 residues. Germline V gene sequence: CDR1 ENHRY, CDR2 SYGVKD. CDR3 nucleotides: TGTGCCATCCGAGGGTCGCTGAACACTGAAGCTTTCTTT. Protein product: CAIRGSLNTEAFF.

The V and J genes are TRBV6-5 and TRBJ2-3; D unclear. V lost 4 bases to trimming and J lost 0 bases, with 14 bases between them. This CDR3 spans 16 amino acids. Germline lookup yields CDR1 MNHEY and CDR2 SVGAGI. CDR3 protein: CASSFLGLASTDTQYF. Written as DNA, the CDR3 is TGTGCCAGCAGTTTCCTGGGATTAGCCAGCACAGATACGCAGTATTTT.

This clone was recorded a few times. The chain is built from TRBV2 and TRBJ1-3; no clear D gene. The CDR3 has 16 residues. The V end was cut by 2 bases, the J end by 0 bases, with 11 bases between. Germline CDR1 is SNHLY and CDR2 is FYNNEI. Here the CDR3 DNA reads TGTGCCAGCAGTGAAATGTCGGCACCCTCTGGAAACACCATATATTTT. Translation gives CASSEMSAPSGNTIYF.

About this clone itself: An end of the junction differs from the germline gene, which may be a read error. The genes are TRBV2 and TRBJ2-1; D is ambiguous. The CDR3 contains 10 residues. Germline V CDR1 and CDR2: SNHLY, FYNNEI. CDR3 region: CASSEIKSVF. DNA of the CDR3: TGTGCCAGCAGTGAAATAAAATCGGTCTTC.

This clone was counted a few times. This sequence joins TRBV5-1 and TRBJ1-3, with a weak D call TRBD1 (6 bases). The CDR3 totals 16 residues. Germline CDR1 reads SGHRS; CDR2 reads YFSETQ. V gave up 4 bases and J gave up 2 bases, with 16 bases separating them. CDR3 in DNA: TGCGCCAGCAGCCCGGGACACACTGCGACTGGAAACACCATATATTTT. Amino acid sequence: CASSPGHTATGNTIYF.

This clone was found once. The chain employs TRBV19 and TRBJ2-3; 8 nucleotides match TRBD2. From germline, CDR1 is LNHDA and CDR2 SQIVND (reference sequence). The V segment lost 10 bases and the J segment 6 bases; nucleotides outside the gene matches: 6. This CDR3 has 12 residues. CDR3 coding DNA: TGTGCCACCCGCCGGGGGGGGGATACGCAGTATTTT. It translates to CATRRGGDTQYF.

The chain carries TRBV4-1 and TRBJ1-4, with a weak D call TRBD1 (5 bases). This CDR3 has 15 residues. The V end lost 4 bases, the J end lost 0 bases, and 9 bases lay between the germline ends. Germline V gives CDR1 MGHRA, CDR2 YSYEKL. The CDR3 is CASSLPGATNEKLFF. The DNA for the CDR3 is TGCGCCAGCAGCCTCCCGGGGGCAACTAATGAAAAACTGTTTTTT.

V usage is TRBV5-1 and J usage is TRBJ2-2, with D uncertain. This CDR3 contains 14 residues. Germline V gene data show CDR1 as SGHRS and CDR2 as YFSETQ. Between the trimmed V and J ends, which lost 2 bases and 0 bases, there was a span of 5 bases. CDR3 sequence (DNA): TGCGCCAGCAGCTTTGACTCGAACACCGGGGAGCTGTTTTTT. Translated, it gives CASSFDSNTGELFF.

This clone turned up a few times. The J gene is TRBJ1-6, the V gene TRBV6-5; D gene uncertain. This CDR3 comprises 12 residues. Germline CDR1 MNHEY, CDR2 SVGAGI. The V gene lost 5 bases and the J gene lost 9 bases, with 8 bases spanning the gap. In DNA, the CDR3 is TGTGCCAGCAGTCCTCATGGTTCACCCCTCCACTTT. Its protein is CASSPHGSPLHF.

This chain uses TRBV2 with TRBJ1-4; 8 bases match TRBD1. The CDR3 is 15 residues long. The germline CDR1 and CDR2 sequences are SNHLY and FYNNEI. V was pared by 1 base and J by 6 bases, with 4 bases of the junction left unmatched. CDR3 amino acids: CASSEGGQGYEKLFF. In DNA form, the CDR3 reads TGTGCCAGCAGTGAAGGAGGACAGGGTTATGAAAAACTGTTTTTT.

This clone appeared a few times. The rearrangement links TRBV6-6 to TRBJ1-3; a possible D gene is TRBD1 (5 bases). V lost 6 bases and J 4 bases, leaving 13 bases between the germline ends. Germline CDR1 MNHNY, CDR2 SVGAGI (reference sequence). The CDR3 extends over 14 amino acids. The CDR3 coding sequence is TGTGCCAGCAGCCTCTCGGGGCGAGGAAACACCATATATTTT. Translating it yields CASSLSGRGNTIYF.

The table lists this clone with many counts. The DNA for the CDR3 is TGTGCCAGCAGTGACGGATGGAACTCTGGAAACACCATATATTTT. Translated, it gives CASSDGWNSGNTIYF. The rearrangement joins TRBV6-1 to TRBJ1-3; D not certain. Germline V CDR1 and CDR2: MNHNS, SASEGT. CDR3 length equals 15 residues. V gave up 3 bases and J gave up 0 bases, with 9 bases separating them.

This clone was recorded a few times. This chain connects TRBV6-1 to TRBJ2-1; TRBD2 aligns across 7 bases. From germline, CDR1 is MNHNS and CDR2 SASEGT. There are 13 residues in the CDR3. Losses at the gene ends were 9 bases for V and 14 bases for J; bases not matched to a gene: 16. The CDR3 sequence: CASSGDYRDLEFF. CDR3 bases: TGTGCCAGTTCGGGGGACTACCGGGACTTAGAGTTCTTC.

This clone has just a few counts. CDR3 sequence reads: CASFKQRNTEAFF. CDR3 DNA sequence: TGTGCCAGCTTCAAGCAGAGGAACACTGAAGCTTTCTTT. V usage is TRBV6-1 and J usage is TRBJ1-1; D is undetermined. The germline gives CDR1 MNHNS, CDR2 SASEGT. V shed 8 bases and J shed 1 base, with 11 bases lying between them. There are 13 residues in the CDR3.

The rearrangement joins TRBV18 to TRBJ2-5; 7 bases align to TRBD2. Germline loops: CDR1 KGHSH, CDR2 LQKENI. CDR3 size: 16 residues. Trimming removed 3 bases from V and 2 bases from J; junction bases left unmatched: 9. DNA for the CDR3: TGTGCCAGCTCACCTTCGGGTGCTAGCGGTCAAGAGACCCAGTACTTC. Its protein is CASSPSGASGQETQYF.

The chain uses TRBV7-9 and TRBJ1-5; D gene uncertain. Germline V gives CDR1 SEHNR, CDR2 FQNEAQ (reference sequence). CDR3 length: 13 amino acids. V gave up 3 bases and J gave up 2 bases, with 5 bases separating them. The CDR3 loop reads CASSFGGNQPQHF. For the CDR3, the DNA is TGTGCCAGCAGCTTTGGCGGCAATCAGCCCCAGCATTTT. The whole variable domain, filled in from reference TRBV7-9 and TRBJ1-5, reads DTGVSQNPRHKITKRGQNVTFRCDPISEHNRLYWYRQTLGQGPEFLTYFQNEAQLEKSRLLSDRFSAERPKGSFSTLEIQRTEQGDSAMYLCASSFGGNQPQHFGDGTRLSIL.

The chain combines TRBV9 with TRBJ2-5; D is unclear. CDR3 length: 13 amino acids. The germline V gene has CDR1 SGDLS and CDR2 YYNGEE. Between the trimmed V and J ends, which lost 0 bases and 6 bases, there was a span of 9 bases. CDR3 nucleotide sequence: TGTGCCAGCAGCGTAGATGGTACCCAGACCCAGTACTTC. Its translation is CASSVDGTQTQYF.

The V call is TRBV6-5, the J call TRBJ2-3, with 8 bases matching TRBD2. V shed 2 bases, J shed 0 bases, and the junction held 4 bases outside the gene matches. CDR3 length: 16 amino acids. Germline V gene sequence: CDR1 MNHEY, CDR2 SVGAGI. CDR3 in amino acids: CASSYRGGTSTDTQYF. The CDR3 region has the DNA TGTGCCAGCAGTTACCGGGGGGGGACCAGCACAGATACGCAGTATTTT.

The chain uses TRBV18 and TRBJ1-2; tentative D call: TRBD1 (6 bases). V was trimmed by 1 base and J by 6 bases, leaving 18 bases between them. CDR1 and CDR2 (germline): KGHSH, LQKENI. This CDR3 region has 16 residues. The CDR3 region has the DNA TGTGCCAGCTCACCACTCTACCGGGGGGCGGTTGATGGCTACACCTTC. Its translation is CASSPLYRGAVDGYTF.

CDR3 in amino acids: CASSRTGDGYTF. The CDR3 coding sequence is TGTGCCAGCAGTAGGACAGGGGATGGCTACACCTTC. V usage is TRBV25-1 and J usage is TRBJ1-2; 9 bases are a match to TRBD1. Germline CDR1 MGHDK, CDR2 SYGVNS. The ends lost 5 bases at V and 6 bases at J; junction bases unmatched: 1. CDR3 length: 12 amino acids.

CDR3 residues: CASSYSGMQPQHF. The CDR3, as DNA: TGTGCCAGCAGTTACTCCGGTATGCAGCCCCAGCATTTT. The chain recombines TRBV6-5 with TRBJ1-5; D is unclear. The CDR3 runs 13 residues. In germline, CDR1 is MNHEY, CDR2 SVGAGI. Trimming cost V 0 bases and J 7 bases, with 7 bases left between them.